This section outlines one T cell receptor (beta chain) sequence together with its context. Its antigen is unidentified. The data were taken from a study of T cell repertoires in cytomegalovirus infection. Study context: Used in the study were CMV epitopes, some recently identified and HLA-C-restricted, others well-studied and HLA-B-restricted.

The CDR3 covers 14 residues. Trimming cost V 6 bases and J 1 base, with 10 bases left between them. Germline CDR1 and CDR2: MNHEY and SVGEGT. Findings and caveats of the study: CMV carriers having the relevant HLA were flagged by cumulative public TCR beta family frequency.

Using its own MiXCR run on the reads, TCRdb lists one record per CDR3 protein. Counted here are roughly 920,000 distinct CDR3 sequences, less than 40% occurring once; the ten biggest clones make up more than 12%. This receptor was obtained from a human donor in good health (CMV status not recorded). Some clones in this sample may be carry-over from other donors' samples. The chain couples TRBV6-2 or TRBV6-3 to TRBJ1-5; D is undetermined. Material: cultured CD8+ T cells from PBMCs, obtained from culture after CMV antigen stimulation. The CDR3 sequence is CASRGDGSNQPQHF. The CDR3 DNA is TGTGCCAGCAGGGGCGACGGGAGCAATCAGCCCCAGCATTTT.